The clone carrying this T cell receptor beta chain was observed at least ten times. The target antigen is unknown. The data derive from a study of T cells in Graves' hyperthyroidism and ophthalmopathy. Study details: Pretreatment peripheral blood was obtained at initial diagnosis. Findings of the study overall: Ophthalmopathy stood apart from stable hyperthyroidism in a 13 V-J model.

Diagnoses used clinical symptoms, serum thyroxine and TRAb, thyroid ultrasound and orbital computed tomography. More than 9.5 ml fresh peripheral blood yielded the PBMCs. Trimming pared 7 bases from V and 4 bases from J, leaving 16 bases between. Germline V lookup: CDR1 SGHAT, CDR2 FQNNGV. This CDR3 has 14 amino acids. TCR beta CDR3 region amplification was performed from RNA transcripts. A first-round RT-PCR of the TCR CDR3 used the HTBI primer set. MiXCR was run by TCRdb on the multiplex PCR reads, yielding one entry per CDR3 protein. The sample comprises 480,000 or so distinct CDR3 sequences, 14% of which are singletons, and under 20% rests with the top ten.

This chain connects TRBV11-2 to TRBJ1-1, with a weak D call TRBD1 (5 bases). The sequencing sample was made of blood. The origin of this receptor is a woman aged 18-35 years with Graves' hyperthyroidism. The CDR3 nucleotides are TGTGCCAGCAACGACAAAGGGGTTTCCACTGAAGCTTTCTTT. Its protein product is CASNDKGVSTEAFF.